The 15 T cell receptor beta chains listed next were all sequenced from one sample in a study of breast tumors, draining lymph nodes, adjacent tissues. The lymph nodes were axillary draining lymph nodes from breast cancer patients. MiXCR, applied by TCRdb to the multiplex PCR reads, yields one record per CDR3 protein. The sample records about 140,000 distinct CDR3 sequences, 32% being singletons. The sample was axillary lymph node tissue. The receptors were gathered from a female donor with breast cancer. Some clones in this sample may be carry-over from other donors' samples.

This clonotype was found many times. The gene calls are TRBV27 and TRBJ2-7; 8 bases are a match to TRBD2. The V and J ends lost 8 bases and 5 bases, in that order; junction bases with no gene match: 8. Germline V gene sequence: CDR1 MNHEY, CDR2 SMNVEV (reference sequence). CDR3 size: 13 residues. The CDR3 loop reads CASRRGGWDEQYF. Here the CDR3 DNA reads TGTGCCAGCCGCCGGGGGGGTTGGGACGAGCAGTACTTC.

This clonotype was seen repeatedly, ten times or more. V usage is TRBV5-6 and J usage is TRBJ1-2, with 7 bases that match TRBD1. Germline values: CDR1 SGHDT, CDR2 YYEEEE. V shed 2 bases, J shed 8 bases, and the junction held 15 bases outside the gene matches. The CDR3 contains 16 residues. The CDR3 reads CASSLRVRQGGSGYTF. In DNA form, the CDR3 reads TGTGCCAGCAGCTTAAGGGTTCGGCAGGGGGGCTCGGGCTACACCTTC.

The V and J genes are TRBV20-1 and TRBJ2-1; 11 bases match TRBD1. J gave up 4 bases and V 8 bases, and 4 bases lay outside the gene matches. Germline V CDR1 and CDR2: DFQATT, SNEGSKA (reference sequence). The CDR3 has 13 residues. The CDR3 here is CSPGTGGYNEQFF. In DNA, the CDR3 is TGCAGTCCAGGGACAGGGGGTTACAATGAGCAGTTCTTC.

This clonotype has ten or more counts. The chain couples TRBV7-8 to TRBJ2-1, with D possibly being TRBD1 or TRBD2 (5 bases each). The V and J ends lost 7 bases and 10 bases respectively, with 23 bases between them. This CDR3 region has 15 residues. Germline CDR1 is SGHVS and CDR2 is FQNEAQ. CDR3 amino acids: CASTRSLGPSAEQFF. The CDR3 region has the DNA TGTGCCAGCACCCGCTCTCTGGGACCCAGCGCGGAGCAGTTCTTC.

This clonotype showed up just a few times. A read error may explain this, as a much larger clone is one base away. The chain couples TRBV12-3 or TRBV12-4 to TRBJ1-4; a possible D gene is TRBD1 (6 bases). V shed 4 bases and J shed 3 bases, with 9 bases lying between them. CDR3 length: 14 amino acids. CDR3: CASSSTGPNEKLFF. As DNA, the CDR3 is TGTGCCAGCAGTTCTACAGGGCCTAATGAAAAACTGTTTTTT.

There are many counts of this clonotype. This chain connects TRBV5-1 to TRBJ2-5; possibly TRBD1 or TRBD2 for D (5 bases each). Germline values: CDR1 SGHRS, CDR2 YFSETQ. V was clipped by 2 bases and J by 5 bases, with 7 bases between them. This CDR3 region has 12 residues. Written as DNA, the CDR3 is TGCGCCAGCAGCTTCGAGGGGGAGACCCAGTACTTC. As protein: CASSFEGETQYF.

The table lists this clonotype with a few counts. A much bigger clone sits one base away, suggesting this may be a read error. The chain links TRBV12-3 or TRBV12-4 to TRBJ1-2; D is unclear. The CDR3 runs 12 residues. V lost 3 bases to trimming and J lost 5 bases, with 7 bases between them. DNA of the CDR3: TGTGCCAGCAGTTTCAATGGTTATGGCTACACCTTC. Amino acid sequence: CASSFNGYGYTF.

This clonotype was observed at least ten times. The rearrangement links TRBV5-1 to TRBJ1-2; D remains unclear. The CDR3 sequence is 14 residues long. V dropped 0 bases and J dropped 3 bases, with 9 bases sitting between them. Germline CDR1 and CDR2: SGHRS and YFSETQ. CDR3 sequence reads: CASSLAGEDYGYTF. DNA of the CDR3: TGCGCCAGCAGCTTGGCCGGAGAGGACTATGGCTACACCTTC.

The chain combines TRBV2 with TRBJ2-5; the match to TRBD1 covers 11 bases. The trim removed 6 bases at V and 5 bases at J, leaving 5 bases unmatched. Germline loops: CDR1 SNHLY, CDR2 FYNNEI. The CDR3 consists of 14 residues. The CDR3, as DNA: TGTGCCAGCAGCGGGACAGGGGGTTCGGAGACCCAGTACTTC. It is translated as CASSGTGGSETQYF.

The table lists this clonotype with many counts. This chain joins TRBV4-3 and TRBJ2-1; D possibly corresponds to TRBD2 (5 bases). Germline CDR1 reads LGHNA; CDR2 reads YSLEER. The V end lost 0 bases, the J end lost 4 bases, and 19 bases lay between the germline ends. The CDR3 sequence is 18 residues long. CDR3 sequence: CASSQEAPPPGIYNEQFF. CDR3 nucleotide sequence: TGCGCCAGCAGCCAAGAAGCCCCCCCCCCGGGGATTTACAATGAGCAGTTCTTC.

This clonotype was observed at least ten times. The chain uses TRBV28 and TRBJ1-4, with D perhaps matching TRBD1 (5 bases). CDR1 and CDR2 (germline): MDHEN, SYDVKM. CDR3 length: 13 amino acids. The germline V and J ends were trimmed by 6 bases and 4 bases, with 9 bases remaining between them. DNA of the CDR3: TGTGCCAGCAGCTGGGGGAATAATGAAAAACTGTTTTTT. It encodes CASSWGNNEKLFF.

The chain is built from TRBV6-1 and TRBJ2-5, with 9 positions matching TRBD1. Trimming removed 6 bases from V and 4 bases from J; junction bases left unmatched: 6. This CDR3 is built from 14 residues. The germline gives CDR1 MNHNS, CDR2 SASEGT. For the CDR3, the DNA is TGTGCCAGCAGGCACAGGGGGCGCGGAGAGACCCAGTACTTC. This codes for CASRHRGRGETQYF.

In this sample, this clonotype turned up many times. The chain combines TRBV12-3 or TRBV12-4 with TRBJ2-7; tentatively, D is TRBD1 (7 bases). The CDR3 has 14 residues. Trimming took off 1 base at V and 4 bases at J, with 11 bases between the two ends. CDR3 in amino acids: CASSLGTGGYEQYV. Here the CDR3 DNA reads TGTGCCAGCAGTTTAGGGACAGGAGGGTACGAGCAGTACGTC.

There are many counts of this clonotype. The rearrangement joins TRBV7-3 to TRBJ1-6, with D perhaps TRBD1 (5 bases). Germline CDR1 SGHTA, CDR2 FQGTGA. V lost 5 bases and J 7 bases, leaving 12 bases between the germline ends. This CDR3 has 14 amino acids. Here the CDR3 reads CASSATGGNSPLHF. In nucleotides, the CDR3 is TGTGCCAGCAGCGCAACGGGGGGGAATTCACCCCTCCACTTT.

This clonotype was found many times. This could be a read error, since a much larger clone is one nucleotide away. CDR3 amino acids: CASSFTEGDRGETQYF. In DNA form, the CDR3 reads TGTGCCAGCAGTTTCACTGAGGGGGACAGGGGGGAGACCCAGTACTTC. The rearrangement uses TRBV12-3 or TRBV12-4 and TRBJ2-5, with TRBD1 matching over 11 bases. J lost 5 bases, V lost 3 bases, and 8 bases had no gene match. The CDR3 totals 16 residues.